This TCR beta chain was documented in a study of T cell repertoires in cytomegalovirus infection. Germline V gene lookup returns CDR1 SGHVS and CDR2 FQNEAQ. This CDR3 comprises 16 residues. V lost 1 base to trimming and J lost 2 bases; unmatched junction nucleotides: 5. TCRdb re-called the reads through MiXCR, storing one row per CDR3 protein. Altogether about 140,000 distinct CDR3 sequences are present, 25% to 35% being singletons, with the ten largest covering roughly half. This clonotype has only a few counts. Its antigen is not identified. The chain links TRBV7-8 to TRBJ2-3, with 8 bases that match TRBD2. The sample consisted of CD8+ T cells from cultured PBMCs, taken from culture after CMV antigen stimulation. The TCR sequence derives from a human donor in good health (CMV status not recorded). Some clones in this sample may be carry-over from other donors' samples. This CDR3 is CASSLVVAGPTDTQYF. The CDR3 region has the DNA TGTGCCAGCAGCTTAGTAGTAGCGGGACCCACAGATACGCAGTATTTT.